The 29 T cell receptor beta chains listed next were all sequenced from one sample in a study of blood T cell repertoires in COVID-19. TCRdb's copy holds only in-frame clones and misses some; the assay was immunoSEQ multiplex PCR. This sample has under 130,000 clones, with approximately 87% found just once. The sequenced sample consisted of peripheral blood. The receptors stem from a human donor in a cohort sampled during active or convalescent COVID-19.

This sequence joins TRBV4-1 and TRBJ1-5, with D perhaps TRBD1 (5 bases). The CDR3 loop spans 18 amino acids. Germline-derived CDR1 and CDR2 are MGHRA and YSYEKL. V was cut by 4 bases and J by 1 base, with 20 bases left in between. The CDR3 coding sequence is TGCGCCAGCAGCCCTACCCCCAGGACACCACTCAGCAATCAGCCCCAGCATTTT. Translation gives CASSPTPRTPLSNQPQHF.

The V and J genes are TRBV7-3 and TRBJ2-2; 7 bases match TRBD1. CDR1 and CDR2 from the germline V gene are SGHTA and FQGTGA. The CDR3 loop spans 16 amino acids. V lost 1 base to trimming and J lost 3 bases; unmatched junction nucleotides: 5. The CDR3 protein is CASSLRRTGDTGELFF. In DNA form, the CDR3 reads TGTGCCAGCAGCTTAAGACGGACAGGAGACACCGGGGAGCTGTTTTTT.

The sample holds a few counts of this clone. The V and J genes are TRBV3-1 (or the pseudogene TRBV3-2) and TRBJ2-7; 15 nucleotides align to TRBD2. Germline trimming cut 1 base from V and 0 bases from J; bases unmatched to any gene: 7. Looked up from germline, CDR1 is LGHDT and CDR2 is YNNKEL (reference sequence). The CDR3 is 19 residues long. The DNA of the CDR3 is TGTGCCAGCAGCCAAGGGGGACTAGCGGGGGGAACCTTCTCCTACGAGCAGTACTTC. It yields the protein CASSQGGLAGGTFSYEQYF.

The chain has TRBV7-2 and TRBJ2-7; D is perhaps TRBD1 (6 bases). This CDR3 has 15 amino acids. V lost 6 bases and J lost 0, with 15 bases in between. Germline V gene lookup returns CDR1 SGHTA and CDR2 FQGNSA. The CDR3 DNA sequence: TGTGCCAGCAGTCCACAGGGTATGAGCTCCTACGAGCAGTACTTC. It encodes CASSPQGMSSYEQYF.

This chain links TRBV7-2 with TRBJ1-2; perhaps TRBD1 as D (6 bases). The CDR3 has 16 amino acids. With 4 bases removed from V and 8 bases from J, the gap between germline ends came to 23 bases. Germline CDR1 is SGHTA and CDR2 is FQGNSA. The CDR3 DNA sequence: TGTGCCAGCAGCTCCACACGGGCATCAAACAGGGAGGGCTACACCTTC. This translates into CASSSTRASNREGYTF.

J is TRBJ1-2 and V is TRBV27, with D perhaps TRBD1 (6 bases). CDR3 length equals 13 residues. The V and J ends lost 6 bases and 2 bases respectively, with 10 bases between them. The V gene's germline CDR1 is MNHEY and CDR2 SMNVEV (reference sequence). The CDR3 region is CASRRTGNYGYTF. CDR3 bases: TGTGCCAGCAGACGAACAGGGAACTATGGCTACACCTTC.

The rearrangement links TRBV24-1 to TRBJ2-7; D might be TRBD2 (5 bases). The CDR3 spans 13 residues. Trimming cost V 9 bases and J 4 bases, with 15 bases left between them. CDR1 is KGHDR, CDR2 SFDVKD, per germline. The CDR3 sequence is CATPGLKPYEQYF. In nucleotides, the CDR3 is TGTGCCACCCCCGGACTCAAACCTTACGAGCAGTACTTC.

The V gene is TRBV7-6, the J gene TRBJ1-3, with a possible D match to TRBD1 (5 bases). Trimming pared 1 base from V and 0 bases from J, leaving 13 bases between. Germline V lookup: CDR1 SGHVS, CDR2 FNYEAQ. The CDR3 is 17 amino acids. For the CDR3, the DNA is TGTGCCAGCAGCTTAGGAGGTGTCAGGGACTCTGGAAACACCATATATTTT. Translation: CASSLGGVRDSGNTIYF.

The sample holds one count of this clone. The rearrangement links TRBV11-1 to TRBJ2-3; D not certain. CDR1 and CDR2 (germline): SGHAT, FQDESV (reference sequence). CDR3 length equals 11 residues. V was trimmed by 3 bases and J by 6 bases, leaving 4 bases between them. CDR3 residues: CASSFSDTQYF. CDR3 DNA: TGTGCCAGCAGCTTCTCGGATACGCAGTATTTT.

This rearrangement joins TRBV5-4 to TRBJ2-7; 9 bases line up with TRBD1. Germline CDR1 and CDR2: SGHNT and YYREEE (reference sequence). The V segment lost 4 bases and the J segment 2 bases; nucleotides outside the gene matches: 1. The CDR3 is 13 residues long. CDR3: CASSGQGTYEQYF. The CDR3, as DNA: TGTGCCAGCAGCGGACAGGGGACCTACGAGCAGTACTTC.

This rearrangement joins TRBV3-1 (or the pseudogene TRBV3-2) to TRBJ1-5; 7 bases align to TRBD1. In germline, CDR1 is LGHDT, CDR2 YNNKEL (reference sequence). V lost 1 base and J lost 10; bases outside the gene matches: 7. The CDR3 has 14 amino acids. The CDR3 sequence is CASSQVLQGGPQHF. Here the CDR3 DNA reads TGTGCCAGCAGCCAAGTCCTCCAGGGGGGACCCCAGCATTTT.

CDR3 region: CASSPGGYTEAFF. CDR3 sequence (DNA): TGTGCCAGCAGCCCAGGGGGCTACACTGAAGCTTTCTTT. This chain uses TRBV3-1 (or the pseudogene TRBV3-2) with TRBJ1-1; 8 bases map to TRBD1. This CDR3 comprises 13 residues. V trimming: 4 bases; J trimming: 3 bases; junction bases outside the gene matches: 1. Germline-derived CDR1 and CDR2 are LGHDT and YNNKEL (reference sequence).

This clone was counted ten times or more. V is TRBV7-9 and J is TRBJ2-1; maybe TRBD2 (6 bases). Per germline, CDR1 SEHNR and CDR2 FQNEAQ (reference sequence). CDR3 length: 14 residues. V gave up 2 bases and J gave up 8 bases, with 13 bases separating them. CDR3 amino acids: CASSLQGGLDEQFF. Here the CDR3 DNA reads TGTGCCAGCAGCTTACAGGGAGGTCTAGATGAGCAGTTCTTC.

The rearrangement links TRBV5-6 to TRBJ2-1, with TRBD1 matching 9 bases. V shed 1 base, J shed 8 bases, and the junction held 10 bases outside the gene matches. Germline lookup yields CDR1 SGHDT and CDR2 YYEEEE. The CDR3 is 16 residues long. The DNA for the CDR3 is TGTGCCAGCAGCTTGCCAGGGACAGGGATTTTCGATGAGCAGTTCTTC. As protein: CASSLPGTGIFDEQFF.

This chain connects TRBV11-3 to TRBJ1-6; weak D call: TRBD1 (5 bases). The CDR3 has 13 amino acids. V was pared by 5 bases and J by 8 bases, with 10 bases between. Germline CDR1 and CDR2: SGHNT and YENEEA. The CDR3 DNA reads TGTGCCAGCAGCATCCAAGGGGATTCACCCCTCCACTTT. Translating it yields CASSIQGDSPLHF.

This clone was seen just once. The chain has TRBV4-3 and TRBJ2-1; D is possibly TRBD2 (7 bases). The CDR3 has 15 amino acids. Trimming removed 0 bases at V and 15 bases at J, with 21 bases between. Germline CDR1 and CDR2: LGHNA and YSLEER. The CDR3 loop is CASSQDPGERGGLFF. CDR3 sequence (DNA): TGCGCCAGCAGCCAAGATCCTGGGGAGAGGGGGGGTCTGTTCTTC.

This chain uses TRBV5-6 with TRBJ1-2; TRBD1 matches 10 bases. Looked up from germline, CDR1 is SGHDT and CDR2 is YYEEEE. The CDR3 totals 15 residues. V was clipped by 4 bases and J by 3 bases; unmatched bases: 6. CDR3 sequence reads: CASSMRTGGYYGYTF. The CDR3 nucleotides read TGTGCCAGCAGCATGAGGACAGGGGGGTACTATGGCTACACCTTC.

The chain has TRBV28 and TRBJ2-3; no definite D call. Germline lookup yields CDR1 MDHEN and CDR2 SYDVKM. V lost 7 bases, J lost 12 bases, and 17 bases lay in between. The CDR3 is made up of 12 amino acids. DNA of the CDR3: TGTGCCAGCACCCCTGACAAGGCCCGACAGTATTTT. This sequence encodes CASTPDKARQYF.

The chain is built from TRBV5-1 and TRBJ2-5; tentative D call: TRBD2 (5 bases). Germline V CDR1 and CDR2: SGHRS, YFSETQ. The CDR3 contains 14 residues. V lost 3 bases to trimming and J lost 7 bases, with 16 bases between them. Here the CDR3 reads CASSSKGPEGTQYF. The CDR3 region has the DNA TGCGCCAGCAGCTCAAAGGGCCCCGAGGGGACCCAGTACTTC.

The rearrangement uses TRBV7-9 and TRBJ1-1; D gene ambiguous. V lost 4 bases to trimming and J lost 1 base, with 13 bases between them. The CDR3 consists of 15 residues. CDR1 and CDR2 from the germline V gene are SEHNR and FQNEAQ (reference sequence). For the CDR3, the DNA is TGTGCCAGCAGCTCCTTATCCGGTCCGAACACTGAAGCTTTCTTT. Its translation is CASSSLSGPNTEAFF.

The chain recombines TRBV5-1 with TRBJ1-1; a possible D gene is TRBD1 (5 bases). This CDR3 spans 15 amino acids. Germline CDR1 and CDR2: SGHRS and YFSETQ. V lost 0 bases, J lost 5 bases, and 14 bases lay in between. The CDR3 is CASSLEGEGSTEAFF. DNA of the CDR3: TGCGCCAGCAGCTTGGAAGGGGAGGGGAGTACTGAAGCTTTCTTT.

In nucleotides, the CDR3 is TGCGCCAGCAGCTTGGACGGGACCTCAGGGGGGGAAAAACTGTTTTTT. Translation: CASSLDGTSGGEKLFF. The V gene is TRBV5-1, the J gene TRBJ1-4, with 7 positions matching TRBD1. Germline assignment: CDR1 SGHRS and CDR2 YFSETQ. This CDR3 contains 16 residues. V lost 0 bases, J lost 8 bases, and 10 bases stayed unmatched.

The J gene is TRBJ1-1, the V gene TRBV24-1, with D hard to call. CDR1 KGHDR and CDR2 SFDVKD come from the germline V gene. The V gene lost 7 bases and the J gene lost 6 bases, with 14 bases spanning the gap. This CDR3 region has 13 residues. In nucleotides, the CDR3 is TGTGCCACCAGCCATTCGGCCGGGTCTGAAGCTTTCTTT. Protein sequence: CATSHSAGSEAFF.

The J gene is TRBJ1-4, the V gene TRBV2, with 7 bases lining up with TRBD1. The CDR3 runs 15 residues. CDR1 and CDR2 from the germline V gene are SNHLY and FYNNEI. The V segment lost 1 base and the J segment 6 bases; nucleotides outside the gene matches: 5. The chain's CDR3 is CASSEGGQPYEKLFF. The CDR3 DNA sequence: TGTGCCAGCAGTGAAGGGGGACAGCCTTATGAAAAACTGTTTTTT.

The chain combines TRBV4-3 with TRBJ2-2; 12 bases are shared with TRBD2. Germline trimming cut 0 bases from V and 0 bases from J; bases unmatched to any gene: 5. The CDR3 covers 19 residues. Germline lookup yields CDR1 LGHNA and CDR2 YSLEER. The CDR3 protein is CASSQEALAGGPNTGELFF. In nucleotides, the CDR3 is TGCGCCAGCAGCCAAGAGGCGCTAGCGGGGGGGCCGAACACCGGGGAGCTGTTTTTT.

The CDR3 sequence is CSASIGQTNQPQHF. The CDR3 DNA follows: TGCAGTGCAAGTATCGGACAGACAAATCAGCCCCAGCATTTT. The chain uses TRBV20-1 and TRBJ1-5; possibly TRBD1 for D (6 bases). The CDR3 is made up of 14 amino acids. V lost 6 bases and J 4 bases, leaving 16 bases between the germline ends. In germline, CDR1 is DFQATT, CDR2 SNEGSKA (reference sequence).

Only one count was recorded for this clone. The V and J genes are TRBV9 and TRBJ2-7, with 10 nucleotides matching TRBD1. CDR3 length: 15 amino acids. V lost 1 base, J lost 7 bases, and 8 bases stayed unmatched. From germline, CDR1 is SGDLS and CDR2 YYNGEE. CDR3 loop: CASSVTPGTGEEQYF. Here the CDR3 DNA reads TGTGCCAGCAGCGTAACCCCGGGGACAGGGGAAGAGCAGTACTTC.

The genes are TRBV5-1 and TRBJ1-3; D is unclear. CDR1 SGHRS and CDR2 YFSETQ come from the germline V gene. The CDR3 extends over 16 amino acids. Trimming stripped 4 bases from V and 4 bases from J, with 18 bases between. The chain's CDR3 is CASSPAGSRAGNTIYF. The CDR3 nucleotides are TGCGCCAGCAGCCCCGCGGGGTCTAGGGCAGGAAACACCATATATTTT.

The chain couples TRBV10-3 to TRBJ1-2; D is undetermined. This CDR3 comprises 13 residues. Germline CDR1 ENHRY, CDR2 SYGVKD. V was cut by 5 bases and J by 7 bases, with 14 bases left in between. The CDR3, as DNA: TGTGCCATCAGTATCGGACTGGCGGTTGGCTACACCTTC. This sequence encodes CAISIGLAVGYTF.